This paragraph covers one T cell receptor (beta chain) sequence. Its antigen is undetermined. Looked up from germline, CDR1 is MDHEN and CDR2 is SYDVKM. The CDR3 covers 12 residues. Trimming shortened V by 2 bases and J by 2 bases, and 3 bases separated the two germline ends. Resections took place in Japan or China from about 2013 to 2017. Nucleic acids came from premalignant or tumor cells enriched by macro-dissection. Generated by immunoSEQ multiplex PCR, the TCRdb table keeps only in-frame clones and is missing some. The data hold 5,000 to 7,000 clones, with about 86% observed a single time. These data are taken from a study of immune evolution from preneoplasia to lung adenocarcinoma. Study conclusions and caveats: Normal lung had the highest top T cell clone frequencies. Later-stage lesions appeared to have more T cells, more diversity, less clonality.

The TCR sequence derives from a person aged 50-70 years with lung adenocarcinoma. Sequencing was done on a sample of FFPE invasive lung adenocarcinoma tissue. This chain links TRBV28 with TRBJ1-1; D unclear. CDR3 protein: CASSLSNTEAFF. Here the CDR3 DNA reads TGTGCCAGCAGTTTAAGCAACACTGAAGCTTTCTTT.